These 15 T cell receptor beta chains share one sample of origin, sequenced in a study of blood T cell repertoires in COVID-19. The assay was immunoSEQ multiplex PCR, and TCRdb's table has in-frame clones only and misses some. The table includes 200,000 to 250,000 clones, 87% detected once. Sequences were obtained from peripheral blood. These receptors all come from a man aged 60-69 years who had recovered from COVID-19.

The rearrangement links TRBV19 to TRBJ2-3; TRBD2 might be the D (6 bases). V gave up 4 bases and J gave up 4 bases, with 15 bases separating them. Germline values: CDR1 LNHDA, CDR2 SQIVND (reference sequence). CDR3 size: 15 residues. The CDR3 loop is CASSKASATADTQYF. CDR3 coding DNA: TGTGCCAGTAGTAAGGCTAGCGCTACAGCAGATACGCAGTATTTT.

The rearrangement joins TRBV15 to TRBJ1-2; tentatively, D is TRBD1 (6 bases). This CDR3 has 14 residues. Looked up from germline, CDR1 is LNHNV and CDR2 is YYDKDF (reference sequence). The V gene lost 6 bases and the J gene lost 6 bases, with 17 bases spanning the gap. Here the CDR3 DNA reads TGTGCCACCAGACCCTCGGGGGGGCGGCATGGCTACACCTTC. Translated: CATRPSGGRHGYTF.

This clone showed up just once. The chain couples TRBV11-2 to TRBJ2-5; D might be TRBD1 (5 bases). The CDR3 runs to 14 residues. V was pared by 1 base and J by 4 bases, with 10 bases between. Germline CDR1 reads SGHAT; CDR2 reads FQNNGV. Written as DNA, the CDR3 is TGTGCCAGCAGCTTAGCAGGGATGGTAGAGACCCAGTACTTC. Protein product: CASSLAGMVETQYF.

The chain combines TRBV12-5 with TRBJ2-6; 7 bases are shared with TRBD2. Germline V gives CDR1 LGHNT, CDR2 FRNRAP. The CDR3 has 17 residues. The V segment lost 3 bases and the J segment 0 bases; nucleotides outside the gene matches: 5. The CDR3 DNA sequence: TGTGCTAGTGGTTTCAGGGAGGGAGGCTCTGGGGCCAACGTCCTGACTTTC. It translates to CASGFREGGSGANVLTF.

The chain uses TRBV30 and TRBJ1-5; a weak D match, TRBD1 (5 bases). This CDR3 has 15 residues. V gave up 2 bases and J gave up 0 bases, with 11 bases separating them. Germline CDR1 and CDR2: GTSNPN and SVGIG (reference sequence). This CDR3 reads CAWSRGTASNQPQHF. CDR3 in DNA: TGTGCCTGGAGTAGGGGTACAGCTAGCAATCAGCCCCAGCATTTT. Using reference TRBV30 and TRBJ1-5 for the parts outside the CDR3, the full variable domain is SQTIHQWPATLVQPVGSPLSLECTVEGTSNPNLYWYRQAAGRGLQLLFYSVGIGQISSEVPQNLSASRPQDRQFILSSKKLLLSDSGFYLCAWSRGTASNQPQHFGDGTRLSIL.

V is TRBV19 and J is TRBJ2-7; a weak D match, TRBD1 (7 bases). The length of the CDR3 is 14 residues. CDR1 is LNHDA and CDR2 is SQIVND in the germline V gene (reference sequence). Deletions cut 2 bases from V and 3 bases from J, with 11 bases between. The CDR3 spells CASSIQGGDYEQYF. In DNA, the CDR3 is TGTGCCAGTAGTATACAGGGGGGTGACTACGAGCAGTACTTC.

The gene calls are TRBV6-4 and TRBJ1-1; no reliable D call. V was trimmed by 6 bases and J by 0 bases, leaving 14 bases between them. The length of the CDR3 is 15 residues. Germline V gene lookup returns CDR1 MRHNA and CDR2 SNTAGT. Here the CDR3 reads CASRVDGLMNTEAFF. As DNA, the CDR3 is TGTGCCAGCAGGGTGGACGGACTCATGAACACTGAAGCTTTCTTT.

The chain recombines TRBV19 with TRBJ1-5; 7 bases are shared with TRBD1. With 7 bases clipped from V and 0 bases from J, the junction kept 9 bases outside the gene matches. The CDR3 length is 16 residues. CDR1 and CDR2 from the germline V gene are LNHDA and SQIVND (reference sequence). CDR3 residues: CASKGRGTASNQPQHF. For the CDR3, the DNA is TGTGCCAGTAAGGGTCGGGGGACAGCTAGCAATCAGCCCCAGCATTTT.

The V and J genes are TRBV6-5 and TRBJ2-1, with 8 bases matching TRBD1. This CDR3 is 14 amino acids long. The junction had 4 bases not matched to a gene; V was cut back by 5 bases and J by 4 bases. Germline loops: CDR1 MNHEY, CDR2 SVGAGI. In DNA, the CDR3 is TGTGCCAGCAGTCCGGGACAGGAGTACAATGAGCAGTTCTTC. Residues: CASSPGQEYNEQFF.

This clone was counted a few times. The sample holds other DNA sequences that translate to the same CDR3. This rearrangement joins TRBV5-1 to TRBJ2-7, with 7 positions matching TRBD1. Germline assignment: CDR1 SGHRS and CDR2 YFSETQ. V dropped 2 bases and J dropped 4; count of bases not matched to a gene: 3. CDR3 length equals 13 residues. The CDR3 DNA is TGCGCCAGCAGCTTCGGGACAGCTTACGAGCAGTACTTC. It encodes CASSFGTAYEQYF.

This clone was found once. The rearrangement uses TRBV28 and TRBJ2-3; D perhaps matches TRBD1 (6 bases). This CDR3 is 14 amino acids long. Germline V gives CDR1 MDHEN, CDR2 SYDVKM. Trimming shortened V by 10 bases and J by 6 bases, and 20 bases separated the two germline ends. CDR3 DNA sequence: TGTGCCACCTGTCGGACAGCTACCGTCGATACGCAGTATTTT. Residues: CATCRTATVDTQYF.

This clone was recorded only once. The genes are TRBV5-1 and TRBJ2-1, with D possibly TRBD2 on 5 matching bases. CDR3 length: 15 amino acids. CDR1 is SGHRS, CDR2 YFSETQ, per germline. The V end lost 0 bases, the J end lost 4 bases, and 11 bases lay between the germline ends. This CDR3 reads CASSLVQAAYNEQFF. Here the CDR3 DNA reads TGCGCCAGCAGCTTGGTTCAAGCGGCATACAATGAGCAGTTCTTC.

The chain employs TRBV9 and TRBJ1-6, with D tentatively TRBD1 (5 bases). Germline CDR1 and CDR2: SGDLS and YYNGEE. V was shortened by 4 bases and J by 2 bases, with 16 bases between the two germline ends. The CDR3 consists of 17 residues. The CDR3 loop reads CASSPRPGITYNSPLHF. CDR3 sequence (DNA): TGTGCCAGCAGCCCAAGACCAGGGATCACCTATAATTCACCCCTCCACTTT.

This clone has just a few counts. In the same sample, other DNA sequences code for this CDR3. The V and J genes are TRBV30 and TRBJ1-5; possible D gene TRBD1, 5 bases. The V and J ends lost 2 bases and 4 bases respectively, with 12 bases between them. The germline CDR1 and CDR2 sequences are GTSNPN and SVGIG (reference sequence). The CDR3 loop spans 14 amino acids. The CDR3 DNA reads TGTGCCTGGAGTTCTGGGGGGTCAAATCAGCCCCAGCATTTT. Protein sequence: CAWSSGGSNQPQHF.

This rearrangement joins TRBV5-1 to TRBJ2-1; D not resolved. This CDR3 is 14 amino acids long. CDR1 SGHRS and CDR2 YFSETQ come from the germline V gene. V lost 0 bases and J lost 1, with 5 bases in between. The CDR3 DNA reads TGCGCCAGCAGCTTGGGACTTTCCTACAATGAGCAGTTCTTC. Amino acids: CASSLGLSYNEQFF.